Following are 32 T cell receptor beta chains from one sample sequenced in a study of T cells in Graves' hyperthyroidism and ophthalmopathy. RNA transcripts were the template for amplifying TCR beta CDR3 regions. The study used the HTBI primer set for a first-round RT-PCR of the TCR CDR3. TCRdb redid the calling of the multiplex PCR reads with MiXCR, one entry per CDR3 protein. The sample records about 290,000 distinct CDR3 sequences, approximately 12% being singletons. The sample taken for sequencing was blood. These receptors were taken from a woman in her twenties or thirties with Graves' hyperthyroidism that later progressed to Graves' ophthalmopathy.

This sequence joins TRBV15 and TRBJ2-7; 11 bases match TRBD2. Germline CDR1 LNHNV, CDR2 YYDKDF (reference sequence). CDR3 length equals 16 residues. V was pared by 3 bases and J by 2 bases, with 6 bases of the junction left unmatched. This CDR3 is CATSSFSGRAAYEQYF. Here the CDR3 DNA reads TGTGCCACCAGCAGTTTTAGCGGGAGGGCCGCCTACGAGCAGTACTTC.

In its sample, this clonotype was seen many times. The V and J genes are TRBV27 and TRBJ2-5, with TRBD1 matching 10 bases. CDR1 is MNHEY, CDR2 SMNVEV, per germline (reference sequence). V lost 3 bases to trimming and J lost 4 bases; unmatched junction nucleotides: 8. The CDR3 is made up of 16 amino acids. The CDR3 DNA is TGTGCCAGCAGTTTCATCGGGACAGGGGTGGGAGAGACCCAGTACTTC. This translates into CASSFIGTGVGETQYF.

This clonotype was observed many times. This sequence joins TRBV28 and TRBJ1-2, with a weak D call TRBD1 (5 bases). The V and J ends lost 5 bases and 2 bases respectively, with 12 bases between them. The CDR3 covers 14 residues. Germline loops: CDR1 MDHEN, CDR2 SYDVKM. This chain's CDR3 is CASSRGGSNYGYTF. In nucleotides, the CDR3 is TGTGCCAGCAGTCGGGGGGGATCAAACTATGGCTACACCTTC.

This clonotype was recorded at least ten times. The chain couples TRBV15 to TRBJ1-5; tentative D call: TRBD1 (5 bases). Germline values: CDR1 LNHNV, CDR2 YYDKDF (reference sequence). CDR3 size: 16 residues. V lost 0 bases and J 3 bases, leaving 12 bases between the germline ends. For the CDR3, the DNA is TGTGCCACCAGCAGAGAAGTAGCAGGGCCCAATCAGCCCCAGCATTTT. It specifies CATSREVAGPNQPQHF.

Only a few counts were recorded for this clonotype. The chain combines TRBV20-1 with TRBJ1-2; possibly TRBD1 for D (5 bases). Germline lookup yields CDR1 DFQATT and CDR2 SNEGSKA (reference sequence). The germline V and J ends were trimmed by 3 bases and 5 bases, with 13 bases remaining between them. The CDR3 runs 13 residues. The CDR3 DNA reads as TGCAGTGCTAGCGGCAGGGAAACTTATGGCTACACCTTC. It is translated as CSASGRETYGYTF.

This clonotype was counted ten times or more. The V call is TRBV6-1, the J call TRBJ2-3; 9 nucleotides line up with TRBD2. The germline V gene encodes CDR1 MNHNS and CDR2 SASEGT. The CDR3 covers 16 residues. V dropped 2 bases and J dropped 2; count of bases not matched to a gene: 5. CDR3 protein: CASSEYASGTTDTQYF. In nucleotides, the CDR3 is TGTGCCAGCAGTGAATACGCTAGCGGGACCACAGATACGCAGTATTTT.

This clonotype was seen at least ten times. V is TRBV28 and J is TRBJ2-7; possible D gene TRBD1, 7 bases. The germline gives CDR1 MDHEN, CDR2 SYDVKM. Trimming took 6 bases from V and 6 from J, leaving 12 bases between them. This CDR3 contains 12 residues. The CDR3 protein is CASRRQGGEQYF. CDR3 DNA sequence: TGTGCCAGCAGAAGACAGGGAGGCGAGCAGTACTTC.

About this clonotype itself: At one end the junction does not follow the germline gene, possibly because of a read error. This sequence joins TRBV5-1 and TRBJ2-5; D is undetermined. The germline V gene encodes CDR1 SGHRS and CDR2 YFSETQ. The CDR3 sequence is 13 residues long. CDR3 protein: CASSLAQQETQDF. CDR3 nucleotides: TGCGCCAGCAGCTTAGCCCAACAAGAGACCCAGGACTTC. Supplemented by reference TRBV5-1 and TRBJ2-5, the full variable domain reads KAGVTQTPRYLIKTRGQQVTLSCSPISGHRSVSWYQQTPGQGLQFLFEYFSETQRNKGNFPGRFSGRQFSNSRSEMNVSTLELGDSALYLCASSLAQQETQDFGPGTRLLVL.

This clonotype was seen repeatedly, ten times or more. This sequence joins TRBV24-1 and TRBJ1-5, with TRBD1 matching over 7 bases. This CDR3 region has 15 residues. CDR1 is KGHDR and CDR2 is SFDVKD in the germline V gene. J gave up 7 bases and V 2 bases, and 7 bases lay outside the gene matches. DNA for the CDR3: TGTGCCACCAGTGATTCAGGGGGGCCTGGACAGCCCCAGCATTTT. Its translation: CATSDSGGPGQPQHF.

This clonotype was seen at least ten times. The chain employs TRBV6-1 and TRBJ2-1, with 14 bases identical to TRBD2. The CDR3 runs to 15 residues. J lost 9 bases, V lost 6 bases, and 7 bases had no gene match. Germline lookup yields CDR1 MNHNS and CDR2 SASEGT. CDR3 region: CASRAGTSGRTEQFF. DNA of the CDR3: TGTGCCAGCAGAGCCGGGACTAGCGGGAGAACTGAGCAGTTCTTC.

In regard to this clonotype: It may be a read error: a sequence one base away is much more abundant. The chain recombines TRBV2 with TRBJ2-2; TRBD2 matches at 9 bases. The J segment lost 5 bases and the V segment lost 5 bases, leaving 6 bases of the junction unmatched. The CDR3 is made up of 15 amino acids. Germline V CDR1 and CDR2: SNHLY, FYNNEI. The CDR3 DNA sequence: TGTGCCAGCAGTCCTCAGACTAGCGGTACCGGGGAGCTGTTTTTT. It is translated as CASSPQTSGTGELFF.

This clonotype has a count of ten or more. The chain combines TRBV7-3 with TRBJ2-7; a possible D gene is TRBD1 (5 bases). V was clipped by 5 bases and J by 2 bases, with 13 bases between them. This CDR3 is built from 14 residues. Germline values: CDR1 SGHTA, CDR2 FQGTGA. The CDR3 sequence: CASSIGHGTYEQYF. In DNA form, the CDR3 reads TGTGCCAGCAGCATAGGACACGGTACCTACGAGCAGTACTTC.

In its sample, this clonotype was seen many times. CDR3 sequence: CASSPVSRGIGEPQHF. In DNA form, the CDR3 reads TGTGCCAGCTCACCAGTCTCCAGGGGGATAGGAGAGCCCCAGCATTTT. The gene calls are TRBV18 and TRBJ1-5; 7 nucleotides line up with TRBD1. CDR3 length: 16 amino acids. V dropped 2 bases and J dropped 8; count of bases not matched to a gene: 12. CDR1 and CDR2 from the germline V gene are KGHSH and LQKENI.

This clonotype was seen ten or more times. The chain employs TRBV5-1 and TRBJ2-5, with D unresolved. V shed 1 base and J shed 5 bases, with 12 bases lying between them. From germline, CDR1 is SGHRS and CDR2 YFSETQ. The CDR3 runs 14 residues. This CDR3 is CASSLFGSAETQYF. In nucleotides, the CDR3 is TGCGCCAGCAGCTTGTTCGGCAGTGCGGAGACCCAGTACTTC.

This clonotype was counted many times. The chain has TRBV2 and TRBJ2-7; D not resolved. The CDR3 runs 14 residues. CDR1 SNHLY and CDR2 FYNNEI come from the germline V gene. The V end lost 9 bases, the J end lost 4 bases, and 19 bases lay between the germline ends. The CDR3 reads CASKVLRDIYEQYF. As DNA, the CDR3 is TGTGCCAGTAAAGTGCTAAGGGATATTTACGAGCAGTACTTC.

This clonotype was seen repeatedly, ten times or more. This rearrangement joins TRBV20-1 to TRBJ2-1; TRBD2 agrees at 7 bases. CDR3 size: 12 residues. Germline CDR1 is DFQATT and CDR2 is SNEGSKA (reference sequence). The ends lost 0 bases at V and 9 bases at J; junction bases unmatched: 2. CDR3 loop: CSARDRGVEQFF. The CDR3 DNA is TGCAGTGCTAGAGATCGGGGGGTTGAGCAGTTCTTC.

This clonotype has ten or more counts. The V gene is TRBV28, the J gene TRBJ2-2; a possible D gene is TRBD2 (5 bases). In germline, CDR1 is MDHEN, CDR2 SYDVKM. The V gene lost 4 bases and the J gene lost 6 bases, with 6 bases spanning the gap. The CDR3 length is 12 residues. DNA for the CDR3: TGTGCCAGCAGTTCGGACTCCGGGGAGCTGTTTTTT. Protein: CASSSDSGELFF.

This clonotype was recorded many times. CDR3 sequence reads: CASTPGESSYNEQFF. The CDR3 DNA reads TGCGCCAGCACCCCCGGAGAGAGCTCCTACAATGAGCAGTTCTTC. The chain recombines TRBV5-1 with TRBJ2-1; no reliable D call. CDR1 and CDR2 from the germline V gene are SGHRS and YFSETQ. The CDR3 is 15 residues long. Trimming pared 6 bases from V and 0 bases from J, leaving 13 bases between.

This clonotype was counted ten times or more. As DNA, the CDR3 is TGTGCCAGCAGTTTAGGGGCAGGGGGGGAAAAACTGTTTTTT. It translates to CASSLGAGGEKLFF. J is TRBJ1-4 and V is TRBV12-3 or TRBV12-4; 7 nucleotides agree with TRBD1. This CDR3 has 14 residues. The J segment lost 8 bases and the V segment lost 1 base, leaving 4 bases of the junction unmatched.

This clonotype was recorded many times. The chain uses TRBV18 and TRBJ2-2; D is undetermined. Germline CDR1 reads KGHSH; CDR2 reads LQKENI. Trimming took 3 bases from V and 3 from J, leaving 5 bases between them. The CDR3 runs to 13 residues. The CDR3 reads CASSPSHTGELFF. The CDR3 DNA reads TGTGCCAGCTCACCTTCTCACACCGGGGAGCTGTTTTTT.

This clonotype was recorded a few times. The J gene is TRBJ2-7, the V gene TRBV4-3; TRBD2 aligns across 7 bases. Trimming removed 0 bases from V and 4 bases from J; junction bases left unmatched: 9. This CDR3 spans 16 amino acids. Germline CDR1 LGHNA, CDR2 YSLEER. CDR3 loop: CASSQEWRESVYEQYF. DNA of the CDR3: TGCGCCAGCAGCCAAGAGTGGCGGGAGTCTGTATACGAGCAGTACTTC.

This clonotype was recorded a few times. The chain is built from TRBV10-3 and TRBJ2-6; TRBD2 is a possible D gene (5 bases). Germline-derived CDR1 and CDR2 are ENHRY and SYGVKD. Trimming took off 5 bases at V and 0 bases at J, with 17 bases between the two ends. The CDR3 spans 18 residues. The CDR3: CAISKHPLRASGANVLTF. The CDR3 DNA follows: TGTGCCATCAGTAAACACCCCCTGAGGGCCTCTGGGGCCAACGTCCTGACTTTC.

V gene TRBV6-6 combines with J gene TRBJ2-6; TRBD2 matches at 7 bases. V shed 0 bases and J 0 bases; nucleotides not matched to a gene: 11. The CDR3 sequence is 20 residues long. Germline assignment: CDR1 MNHNY and CDR2 SVGAGI (reference sequence). The CDR3 DNA is TGTGCCAGCAGTTACTCGACCAGCGGGGCCAACCTCTCTGGGGCCAACGTCCTGACTTTC. It encodes CASSYSTSGANLSGANVLTF.

This clonotype was detected many times. This chain connects TRBV6-5 to TRBJ2-7; tentatively, D is TRBD1 (6 bases). The germline CDR1 and CDR2 sequences are MNHEY and SVGAGI. V was clipped by 0 bases and J by 3 bases, with 18 bases between them. The CDR3 consists of 17 residues. This CDR3 is CASSYSKVRTEYYEQYF. The CDR3 bases are TGTGCCAGCAGTTACTCGAAGGTCCGGACAGAGTACTACGAGCAGTACTTC.

This clonotype was seen only a few times. V and J are TRBV4-2 and TRBJ1-2; possibly TRBD1 for D (5 bases). The CDR3 has 15 residues. Germline lookup yields CDR1 LGHNA and CDR2 YNFKEQ. The V end lost 4 bases, the J end lost 4 bases, and 16 bases lay between the germline ends. This CDR3 is CASSPVSGGTYGYTF. The DNA of the CDR3 is TGTGCCAGCAGCCCCGTGTCCGGGGGGACCTATGGCTACACCTTC.

A few counts support this clonotype. Compared with germline, one end of the junction differs, possibly owing to a read error. The chain carries TRBV7-7 and TRBJ2-5; TRBD2 is a possible D gene (6 bases). Germline-derived CDR1 and CDR2 are SSHAT and FNYEAQ (reference sequence). There are 13 residues in the CDR3. Here the CDR3 DNA reads TGTGCTAGCAGCCTACTAGCATCGGAGACCCAGTACTTC. This codes for CASSLLASETQYF.

The sample holds a few counts of this clonotype. The CDR3 sequence: CASSEFNQPQHF. The DNA for the CDR3 is TGTGCCAGCAGTGAGTTCAATCAGCCCCAGCATTTT. The chain recombines TRBV25-1 with TRBJ1-5, with D unclear. CDR1 is MGHDK and CDR2 is SYGVNS in the germline V gene. Trimming cost V 3 bases and J 3 bases, with 3 bases left between them. CDR3 size: 12 residues.

J is TRBJ1-4 and V is TRBV11-2, with a weak D call TRBD1 (5 bases). This CDR3 has 14 amino acids. V lost 5 bases and J lost 10, with 17 bases in between. Germline loops: CDR1 SGHAT, CDR2 FQNNGV. CDR3 sequence: CASSTRRGVRKLFF. The CDR3 DNA reads as TGTGCCAGCAGCACCCGACGGGGGGTTCGAAAACTGTTTTTT.

This clonotype was counted only a few times. J is TRBJ2-2 and V is TRBV20-1; D is unclear. Between the trimmed V and J ends, which lost 5 bases and 1 base, there was a span of 14 bases. Germline values: CDR1 DFQATT, CDR2 SNEGSKA (reference sequence). The CDR3 spans 15 residues. This CDR3 is CSARLTELNTGELFF. The CDR3 nucleotides read TGCAGTGCTCGACTTACGGAGCTGAACACCGGGGAGCTGTTTTTT.

This clonotype appeared many times. The chain joins TRBV11-2 to TRBJ1-2; 12 positions agree with TRBD1. This CDR3 contains 15 residues. V lost 0 bases to trimming and J lost 8 bases; unmatched junction nucleotides: 4. Germline V gene data show CDR1 as SGHAT and CDR2 as FQNNGV. CDR3 coding DNA: TGTGCCAGCAGCTTAGAAGGGACAGGGGGCGACGGCTACACCTTC. This sequence encodes CASSLEGTGGDGYTF.

This clonotype has ten or more counts. The rearrangement uses TRBV28 and TRBJ1-3; 8 bases fit TRBD1. The CDR3 is 14 amino acids. The trim removed 5 bases at V and 8 bases at J, leaving 8 bases unmatched. Germline CDR1 is MDHEN and CDR2 is SYDVKM. The CDR3 nucleotides are TGTGCCAGCAGTGAGACAGGGGTACCGCACACCATATATTTT. Translation: CASSETGVPHTIYF.

This clonotype was counted at least ten times. This chain links TRBV20-1 with TRBJ2-3; D unclear. The CDR3 has 12 amino acids. V was cut by 8 bases and J by 2 bases, with 11 bases left in between. Germline V CDR1 and CDR2: DFQATT, SNEGSKA (reference sequence). CDR3 amino acids: CSYRSLTDTQYF. The CDR3 nucleotides read TGCAGTTATCGGAGCCTCACAGATACGCAGTATTTT.